A selection of T cell receptor beta chains follows, all from one sample in a study of T cell repertoires in cytomegalovirus infection. TCRdb reprocessed the reads with MiXCR, giving one entry per CDR3 protein. The sample holds about 350,000 distinct CDR3 sequences, about 35% seen once. Their target antigens are unknown. The sample was cultured PBMCs, taken from culture after CMV antigen stimulation. The receptors were sampled from a human donor in good health (CMV status not recorded). Some clones in this sample may be carry-over from other donors' samples. The CDR3 runs from the conserved cysteine through the conserved F or W. Fields, in order: CDR3 DNA, CDR3 protein, V gene, clone size, D gene, CDR3 length, J gene. A D gene is named only where the DNA matches it firmly. Clone size is stated in some rows and not others, as once, few, many or a class when expanded.

CDR3 DNA: TGCAGTGCACTAACTAGCGGGAGGGGATACGAGCAGTACTTC
CDR3 protein: CSALTSGRGYEQYF
V gene: TRBV20-1
clone size: once
D gene: TRBD2
CDR3 length: 14
J gene: TRBJ2-7

CDR3 DNA: TGTGCCAGCAACTACAAGCCGAGTCTGGGGAATCAGCCCCAGCATTTT
CDR3 protein: CASNYKPSLGNQPQHF
V gene: TRBV6-1
clone size: -
D gene: -
CDR3 length: 16
J gene: TRBJ1-5

CDR3 DNA: TGTGCCAGCAGTTTAGGAGTCAGAGATTCACCCCTCCACTTT
CDR3 protein: CASSLGVRDSPLHF
V gene: TRBV27
clone size: -
D gene: -
CDR3 length: 14
J gene: TRBJ1-6

CDR3 DNA: TGTGCCAGCAGTTTGCCTAACAGGGGAGCGGAGACCCAGTACTTC
CDR3 protein: CASSLPNRGAETQYF
V gene: TRBV28
clone size: -
D gene: TRBD1
CDR3 length: 15
J gene: TRBJ2-5

CDR3 DNA: TGCGCCAGCAGCCAAGAACGGAGACAGGGAAAAAATGAGCAGTTCTTC
CDR3 protein: CASSQERRQGKNEQFF
V gene: TRBV4-1
clone size: -
D gene: TRBD1
CDR3 length: 16
J gene: TRBJ2-1

CDR3 DNA: TGTGCCAGCAGTGATCGGAACACTGAAGCTTTCTTT
CDR3 protein: CASSDRNTEAFF
V gene: TRBV12-3/TRBV12-4
clone size: many
D gene: -
CDR3 length: 12
J gene: TRBJ1-1

CDR3 DNA: TGTGCCATCTCGGCCGGGGTCAATGAAAAACTGTTTTTT
CDR3 protein: CAISAGVNEKLFF
V gene: TRBV7-6
clone size: few
D gene: -
CDR3 length: 13
J gene: TRBJ1-4

CDR3 DNA: TGTGCCACCAGACCCAAGACAGGGGGGAACACTGAAGCTTTCTTT
CDR3 protein: CATRPKTGGNTEAFF
V gene: TRBV24-1
clone size: -
D gene: TRBD1
CDR3 length: 15
J gene: TRBJ1-1

CDR3 DNA: TGCAGTGCTAAACCGACTAGCGGGATACAAGAGACCCAGTACTTC
CDR3 protein: CSAKPTSGIQETQYF
V gene: TRBV20-1
clone size: -
D gene: TRBD2
CDR3 length: 15
J gene: TRBJ2-5

CDR3 DNA: TGCGCCAGCAGCTTGGTATCTGCTAGCGGGATCCCAGATACGCAGTATTTT
CDR3 protein: CASSLVSASGIPDTQYF
V gene: TRBV5-1
clone size: -
D gene: TRBD2
CDR3 length: 17
J gene: TRBJ2-3

CDR3 DNA: TGTGCCAGCAGCTCGACGACCGACTGGTATAGCACAGATACGCAGTATTTT
CDR3 protein: CASSSTTDWYSTDTQYF
V gene: TRBV11-2
clone size: -
D gene: -
CDR3 length: 17
J gene: TRBJ2-3

CDR3 DNA: TGTGCCAGCAGTTTATTGGGCAGCCCCTACGAGCAGTACTTC
CDR3 protein: CASSLLGSPYEQYF
V gene: TRBV28
clone size: many
D gene: -
CDR3 length: 14
J gene: TRBJ2-7

CDR3 DNA: TGTGCCAGCAGGTCCAACACTAGGGGCCCAGATACGCAGTATTTT
CDR3 protein: CASRSNTRGPDTQYF
V gene: TRBV12-3/TRBV12-4
clone size: -
D gene: -
CDR3 length: 15
J gene: TRBJ2-3

CDR3 DNA: TGCGCCAGCAGACCTTCTTGGACAGGGAGCAATCAGCCCCAGCATTTT
CDR3 protein: CASRPSWTGSNQPQHF
V gene: TRBV5-1
clone size: -
D gene: TRBD1
CDR3 length: 16
J gene: TRBJ1-5

CDR3 DNA: TGTGCCAGCAGTTACAGGGTACAAGAGACCCAGTACTTC
CDR3 protein: CASSYRVQETQYF
V gene: TRBV27
clone size: few
D gene: -
CDR3 length: 13
J gene: TRBJ2-5

CDR3 DNA: TGTGCCAGCAGCTTATTAACTGGGTACAGCTCCTACAATGAGCAGTTCTTC
CDR3 protein: CASSLLTGYSSYNEQFF
V gene: TRBV7-6
clone size: -
D gene: -
CDR3 length: 17
J gene: TRBJ2-1

CDR3 DNA: TGTGCCAGCAGGGAAACAGCTTACTCCTACAATGAGCAGTTCTTC
CDR3 protein: CASRETAYSYNEQFF
V gene: TRBV5-6
clone size: -
D gene: -
CDR3 length: 15
J gene: TRBJ2-1

CDR3 DNA: TGTGCCACCAGTGAAACCGGGACACACTCTGGGGCCAACGTCCTGACTTTC
CDR3 protein: CATSETGTHSGANVLTF
V gene: TRBV24-1
clone size: -
D gene: -
CDR3 length: 17
J gene: TRBJ2-6

CDR3 DNA: TGTGCCAGCGGCCTGGGACAGGCCACAGATACGCAGTATTTT
CDR3 protein: CASGLGQATDTQYF
V gene: TRBV7-9
clone size: -
D gene: TRBD1
CDR3 length: 14
J gene: TRBJ2-3

CDR3 DNA: TGTGCCAGCAGCGAGGAAAAAATAGATCCAGCAGATACGCAGTATTTT
CDR3 protein: CASSEEKIDPADTQYF
V gene: TRBV9
clone size: few
D gene: -
CDR3 length: 16
J gene: TRBJ2-3

CDR3 DNA: TGTGCCAGCAGTTACAGAGGGACAGGGCGATCCTATAGCAATCAGCCCCAGCATTTT
CDR3 protein: CASSYRGTGRSYSNQPQHF
V gene: TRBV6-2/TRBV6-3
clone size: many
D gene: TRBD1
CDR3 length: 19
J gene: TRBJ1-5

CDR3 DNA: TGTGCCAGCAGTGGGGGACGGATAGTAAACACTGAAGCTTTCTTT
CDR3 protein: CASSGGRIVNTEAFF
V gene: TRBV2
clone size: -
D gene: -
CDR3 length: 15
J gene: TRBJ1-1

CDR3 DNA: TGTGCCAGCAGTTTACCACTAGCGGGAGTCTCCTACGAGCAGTACTTC
CDR3 protein: CASSLPLAGVSYEQYF
V gene: TRBV28
clone size: -
D gene: TRBD2
CDR3 length: 16
J gene: TRBJ2-7

CDR3 DNA: TGTGCCAGCACTAGAGATCGCGGGGAGCTGTTTTTT
CDR3 protein: CASTRDRGELFF
V gene: TRBV7-2
clone size: -
D gene: -
CDR3 length: 12
J gene: TRBJ2-2

CDR3 DNA: TGTGCCAGCAGCTTAGGCAGGGCCCGTCCCCTCCACTTT
CDR3 protein: CASSLGRARPLHF
V gene: TRBV7-2
clone size: -
D gene: -
CDR3 length: 13
J gene: TRBJ1-6

CDR3 DNA: TGTGCCAGCAGTATCGAGGGGGACACTGAAGCTTTCTTT
CDR3 protein: CASSIEGDTEAFF
V gene: TRBV6-1
clone size: -
D gene: -
CDR3 length: 13
J gene: TRBJ1-1

CDR3 DNA: TGTGCCAGCATGCCAGGGGGCGCGTATCAGCCCCAGCATTTT
CDR3 protein: CASMPGGAYQPQHF
V gene: TRBV6-1
clone size: few
D gene: TRBD1
CDR3 length: 14
J gene: TRBJ1-5

CDR3 DNA: TGTGCCAGCAGTTTGGGTCGTCTCACTGAAGCTTTCTTT
CDR3 protein: CASSLGRLTEAFF
V gene: TRBV28
clone size: few
D gene: -
CDR3 length: 13
J gene: TRBJ1-1

CDR3 DNA: TGTGCCAGCAGCCAAGAGGGCCCGGGACAGCCTTATGGCTACACCTTC
CDR3 protein: CASSQEGPGQPYGYTF
V gene: TRBV14
clone size: -
D gene: TRBD1
CDR3 length: 16
J gene: TRBJ1-2

CDR3 DNA: TGTGCCACCAGCAGAGATTCAGGGTACAGTCAGCCCCAGCATTTT
CDR3 protein: CATSRDSGYSQPQHF
V gene: TRBV15
clone size: few
D gene: -
CDR3 length: 15
J gene: TRBJ1-5

CDR3 DNA: TGTGCCAGCTCACCGGCGGGACAGGGAACGGGTGAAGCTTTCTTT
CDR3 protein: CASSPAGQGTGEAFF
V gene: TRBV18
clone size: -
D gene: TRBD1
CDR3 length: 15
J gene: TRBJ1-1

CDR3 DNA: TGCGCCAGCAGCCAAGCGCTACTCTCGGGCGAGACCCAGTACTTC
CDR3 protein: CASSQALLSGETQYF
V gene: TRBV4-3
clone size: few
D gene: -
CDR3 length: 15
J gene: TRBJ2-5

CDR3 DNA: TGTGCCAGCAGTTGGGCTTCGAGGACAGGGGATAACAATCAGCCCCAGCATTTT
CDR3 protein: CASSWASRTGDNNQPQHF
V gene: TRBV6-2/TRBV6-3
clone size: few
D gene: TRBD1
CDR3 length: 18
J gene: TRBJ1-5

CDR3 DNA: TGTGCCTCACAAAATCCGTTCCTTGGCAATGAGCAGTTCTTC
CDR3 protein: CASQNPFLGNEQFF
V gene: TRBV6-2/TRBV6-3
clone size: -
D gene: -
CDR3 length: 14
J gene: TRBJ2-1

CDR3 DNA: TGTGCCAGCAGCTTACAGTTATCGGAAACCGGGGAGCTGTTTTTT
CDR3 protein: CASSLQLSETGELFF
V gene: TRBV7-2
clone size: few
D gene: -
CDR3 length: 15
J gene: TRBJ2-2

CDR3 DNA: TGTGCCAGCAGTCCCGGGGCCCGGGCTGAGCTAACTGAAGCTTTCTTT
CDR3 protein: CASSPGARAELTEAFF
V gene: TRBV12-3/TRBV12-4
clone size: many
D gene: -
CDR3 length: 16
J gene: TRBJ1-1

CDR3 DNA: TGTGCCAGCAGTTTAGTCCTAGTTGGCGGGACCCAGTACTTC
CDR3 protein: CASSLVLVGGTQYF
V gene: TRBV12-3/TRBV12-4
clone size: -
D gene: -
CDR3 length: 14
J gene: TRBJ2-5

CDR3 DNA: TGTGCCAGCAGCTCGACCCGACTAGCGGGTCACAATGAGCAGTTCTTC
CDR3 protein: CASSSTRLAGHNEQFF
V gene: TRBV5-4
clone size: -
D gene: TRBD2
CDR3 length: 16
J gene: TRBJ2-1

CDR3 DNA: TGTGCCAGTAGTCTACGGGACAGCTCCTACGAGCAGTACTTC
CDR3 protein: CASSLRDSSYEQYF
V gene: TRBV19
clone size: few
D gene: TRBD1
CDR3 length: 14
J gene: TRBJ2-7

CDR3 DNA: TGTGCCAGCTGTTACAGGGGAGGGGGCACTGAAGCTTTCTTT
CDR3 protein: CASCYRGGGTEAFF
V gene: TRBV6-2/TRBV6-3
clone size: -
D gene: TRBD1
CDR3 length: 14
J gene: TRBJ1-1

CDR3 DNA: TGCAGCGCTGCCCGGGACTACACCTACGAGCAGTACTTC
CDR3 protein: CSAARDYTYEQYF
V gene: TRBV29-1
clone size: -
D gene: TRBD2
CDR3 length: 13
J gene: TRBJ2-7

CDR3 DNA: TGTGCCAGCAGCTTAGCGCCTCGAGGGTCAGGGAGAAACATTCAGTACTTC
CDR3 protein: CASSLAPRGSGRNIQYF
V gene: TRBV7-2
clone size: few
D gene: -
CDR3 length: 17
J gene: TRBJ2-4

CDR3 DNA: TGCGCCAGCAGCTTAGACTACACGACCCCTGAAGCTTTCTTT
CDR3 protein: CASSLDYTTPEAFF
V gene: TRBV5-1
clone size: few
D gene: -
CDR3 length: 14
J gene: TRBJ1-1

CDR3 DNA: TGCGCCAGCAGCGATCGCGGGAGCTCCTACAATGAGCAGTTCTTC
CDR3 protein: CASSDRGSSYNEQFF
V gene: TRBV5-1
clone size: -
D gene: TRBD2
CDR3 length: 15
J gene: TRBJ2-1

CDR3 DNA: TGTGCCAGCAGCCCTCGCGGGAGAGAGGACAATGAGCAGTTCTTC
CDR3 protein: CASSPRGREDNEQFF
V gene: TRBV9
clone size: -
D gene: TRBD2
CDR3 length: 15
J gene: TRBJ2-1

CDR3 DNA: TGCGCCAGCAGCTTTTTGCCGGGACTAGCATCTGAGCAGTTCTTC
CDR3 protein: CASSFLPGLASEQFF
V gene: TRBV4-1
clone size: -
D gene: TRBD2
CDR3 length: 15
J gene: TRBJ2-1

CDR3 DNA: TGTGCCAGTACCACGGGGGGAGGATGGGTGAATGAGCAGTTCTTC
CDR3 protein: CASTTGGGWVNEQFF
V gene: TRBV19
clone size: -
D gene: TRBD2
CDR3 length: 15
J gene: TRBJ2-1

CDR3 DNA: TGCGCCAGCAGCCAAGATGGACAGCTCGGAGGAAATCAGCCCCAGCATTTT
CDR3 protein: CASSQDGQLGGNQPQHF
V gene: TRBV4-1
clone size: -
D gene: -
CDR3 length: 17
J gene: TRBJ1-5

CDR3 DNA: TGTGCCAGCTCACATACAGGGATCGAGCAGTACTTC
CDR3 protein: CASSHTGIEQYF
V gene: TRBV18
clone size: few
D gene: -
CDR3 length: 12
J gene: TRBJ2-7

CDR3 DNA: TGTGCCAGCAGGGAACTAGCGGGAGTTCTAAATGAGCAGTTCTTC
CDR3 protein: CASRELAGVLNEQFF
V gene: TRBV7-2
clone size: -
D gene: TRBD2
CDR3 length: 15
J gene: TRBJ2-1

CDR3 DNA: TGTGCCAGCAGCTTGGATGACAATGAGCAGTTCTTC
CDR3 protein: CASSLDDNEQFF
V gene: TRBV7-2
clone size: -
D gene: -
CDR3 length: 12
J gene: TRBJ2-1

CDR3 DNA: TGTGCCAGCAGCCAGTTCGGGGGTATGGGTTCACCCCTCCACTTT
CDR3 protein: CASSQFGGMGSPLHF
V gene: TRBV27
clone size: few
D gene: -
CDR3 length: 15
J gene: TRBJ1-6

CDR3 DNA: TGTGCCAGCACCCCTGGGAGCTCTGGAAACACCATATATTTT
CDR3 protein: CASTPGSSGNTIYF
V gene: TRBV11-2
clone size: many
D gene: -
CDR3 length: 14
J gene: TRBJ1-3

CDR3 DNA: TGTGCCAGTAGTATGCCCCAAGGACTAGCGGGACAAGAGACCCAGTACTTC
CDR3 protein: CASSMPQGLAGQETQYF
V gene: TRBV19
clone size: -
D gene: TRBD2
CDR3 length: 17
J gene: TRBJ2-5

CDR3 DNA: TGTGCCAGCAGCACCTGGGACAGCCGCAATCAGCCCCAGCATTTT
CDR3 protein: CASSTWDSRNQPQHF
V gene: TRBV27
clone size: -
D gene: TRBD1
CDR3 length: 15
J gene: TRBJ1-5